This T cell receptor (beta chain) was retrieved from a study of monozygotic twins with inflammatory bowel disease. Study-wide results and caveats: Those with IBD had lower TCRbeta diversity (inverse Simpson) than their healthy co-twins did. There were differing immunosuppressive treatments, which may have added variability to patient repertoires. Relative clonotype sharing with others was diminished in IBD patients versus healthy twins, particularly with disease activity.

In regard to this clonotype: Its antigen is not known.

Per individual sample, eight separate reactions were used to make cDNA. TCRdb reprocessed the 5' RACE reads; each CDR3 protein has one entry and no DNA is given. Recorded for this sample: some 200,000 distinct CDR3 sequences. The TCR was taken from a human donor with ulcerative colitis or Crohn's disease, or a healthy co-twin of an affected twin (not recorded which). Sequences were obtained from blood.

CDR3: CASSPGQQINYGYTF. V usage is TRBV5-1 and J usage is TRBJ1-2; there is no DNA to check the TCRdb D call of TRBD1. This CDR3 is 15 amino acids long. Germline CDR1 SGHRS, CDR2 YFSETQ.